The 22 T cell receptor beta chains given below trace back to one sample, sequenced in a study of OX40 agonist ivuxolimab in advanced cancers. Profiled with immunoSEQ multiplex PCR; TCRdb holds only in-frame clones, not every one. The profile shows 65,000 to 80,000 clones, about 86% of them singletons. This material consisted of CD4+ or CD8+ T cells sorted from blood, taken in a trial of the OX40 agonist ivuxolimab. The receptors come from an adult with an advanced solid tumor such as melanoma, head and neck, liver or kidney cancer.

This chain uses TRBV5-1 with TRBJ2-7, with D unclear. The CDR3 loop spans 14 amino acids. CDR1 and CDR2 from the germline V gene are SGHRS and YFSETQ. Trimming pared 0 bases from V and 3 bases from J, leaving 10 bases between. The CDR3 DNA reads TGCGCCAGCAGCTTGGCCCCCGAAAACTACGAGCAGTACTTC. Protein sequence: CASSLAPENYEQYF.

This clone was found once. The gene calls are TRBV5-6 and TRBJ2-1; the D gene is possibly TRBD1 (6 bases). V was pared by 7 bases and J by 3 bases, with 11 bases between. The CDR3 totals 13 residues. The germline V gene has CDR1 SGHDT and CDR2 YYEEEE. The CDR3 DNA reads as TGTGCCAGCGGACAGAATCTCTACAATGAGCAGTTCTTC. Encoded protein: CASGQNLYNEQFF.

Notes on this clone: This specimen includes other DNA sequences encoding the same CDR3. This chain joins TRBV18 and TRBJ1-1; a possible D gene is TRBD1 (5 bases). The CDR3 spans 13 residues. Germline assignment: CDR1 KGHSH and CDR2 LQKENI. V lost 3 bases and J 1 base, leaving 6 bases between the germline ends. The CDR3 loop reads CASSPGRNTEAFF. In DNA, the CDR3 is TGTGCCAGCTCACCGGGACGGAACACTGAAGCTTTCTTT.

V and J are TRBV5-1 and TRBJ2-5, with D maybe TRBD1 (6 bases). In germline, CDR1 is SGHRS, CDR2 YFSETQ. The CDR3 contains 13 residues. V lost 3 bases and J 3 bases, leaving 9 bases between the germline ends. The CDR3 loop is CASSSAGEETQYF. The CDR3 region has the DNA TGCGCCAGCAGCTCCGCAGGGGAAGAGACCCAGTACTTC.

CDR3 sequence reads: CASSVGVAGGFGEQYF. The CDR3, as DNA: TGTGCCAGCAGCGTAGGGGTAGCGGGAGGATTCGGCGAGCAGTACTTC. V gene TRBV9 combines with J gene TRBJ2-7, with 10 bases aligning to TRBD2. The V gene end was trimmed by 0 bases and the J gene end by 6 bases; junction bases not matched to a gene: 9. The CDR3 is 16 amino acids. Germline CDR1 reads SGDLS; CDR2 reads YYNGEE.

The rearrangement links TRBV5-6 to TRBJ2-2; 8 nucleotides match TRBD2. V lost 0 bases and J lost 6; bases outside the gene matches: 10. Germline CDR1 SGHDT, CDR2 YYEEEE. The CDR3 covers 17 residues. CDR3 loop: CASSLGGLVILAGELFF. In DNA form, the CDR3 reads TGTGCCAGCAGCTTGGGGGGACTAGTGATTTTAGCCGGGGAGCTGTTTTTT. The full variable domain, completed using reference TRBV5-6 and TRBJ2-2, is DAGVTQSPTHLIKTRGQQVTLRCSPKSGHDTVSWYQQALGQGPQFIFQYYEEEERQRGNFPDRFSGHQFPNYSSELNVNALLLGDSALYLCASSLGGLVILAGELFFGEGSRLTVL.

The J gene is TRBJ1-1, the V gene TRBV30, with 7 positions matching TRBD1. CDR3 length: 15 amino acids. Germline V gene sequence: CDR1 GTSNPN, CDR2 SVGIG (reference sequence). The trim removed 3 bases at V and 1 base at J, leaving 8 bases unmatched. This CDR3 is CAWRRRTGSNTEAFF. CDR3 DNA sequence: TGTGCCTGGAGGAGAAGGACAGGATCGAACACTGAAGCTTTCTTT.

The DNA of the CDR3 is TGTGCCAGCAGCTTCGGGTCCATAGCGGGTAACTTGGGGAATGAGCAGTTCTTC. Translating gives CASSFGSIAGNLGNEQFF. The chain links TRBV7-6 to TRBJ2-1, with 7 bases fitting TRBD2. V trimming: 3 bases; J trimming: 7 bases; junction bases outside the gene matches: 18. The CDR3 extends over 18 amino acids. The V gene's germline CDR1 is SGHVS and CDR2 FNYEAQ.

The chain has TRBV11-2 and TRBJ2-5; 13 bases agree with TRBD2. The CDR3 length is 17 residues. The germline V gene has CDR1 SGHAT and CDR2 FQNNGV. The ends lost 5 bases at V and 2 bases at J; junction bases unmatched: 8. CDR3 sequence: CASSVTSGGAGQETQYF. CDR3 DNA sequence: TGTGCCAGCAGCGTTACTAGCGGGGGGGCTGGACAAGAGACCCAGTACTTC.

The V call is TRBV9, the J call TRBJ2-1; TRBD1 is a possible D gene (7 bases). This CDR3 spans 14 amino acids. Germline lookup yields CDR1 SGDLS and CDR2 YYNGEE. V lost 4 bases and J lost 6, with 14 bases in between. The CDR3 nucleotides are TGTGCCAGCAGCCCAGGGGGGCCGGTCAATGAGCAGTTCTTC. Translation gives CASSPGGPVNEQFF.

The V call is TRBV7-3, the J call TRBJ1-5, with D tentatively TRBD1 (5 bases). Trimming removed 5 bases from V and 6 bases from J, with 14 bases in between. Germline CDR1 reads SGHTA; CDR2 reads FQGTGA. The length of the CDR3 is 14 residues. The CDR3 loop is CASSRGHGGQPQHF. CDR3 nucleotide sequence: TGTGCCAGCAGCCGAGGCCATGGGGGTCAGCCCCAGCATTTT. The full variable domain, rest sourced from reference TRBV7-3 and TRBJ1-5, is GAGVSQTPSNKVTEKGKYVELRCDPISGHTALYWYRQSLGQGPEFLIYFQGTGAADDSGLPNDRFFAVRPEGSVSTLKIQRTERGDSAVYLCASSRGHGGQPQHFGDGTRLSIL.

The chain combines TRBV29-1 with TRBJ2-3; D not certain. V was pared by 7 bases and J by 2 bases, with 13 bases between. CDR1 is SQVTM, CDR2 ANQGSEA, per germline. The length of the CDR3 is 13 residues. The CDR3, as DNA: TGCAGCGCCCGGGTGCCCCACACAGATACGCAGTATTTT. This encodes CSARVPHTDTQYF.

The genes are TRBV7-7 and TRBJ2-3; the D gene could be TRBD1 or TRBD2 (5 bases each). In germline, CDR1 is SSHAT, CDR2 FNYEAQ (reference sequence). The CDR3 extends over 13 amino acids. V shed 5 bases and J shed 6 bases, with 12 bases lying between them. CDR3 sequence: CASSPAGTDTQYF. CDR3 in DNA: TGTGCCAGCAGCCCCGCAGGGACGGATACGCAGTATTTT.

V gene TRBV5-1 combines with J gene TRBJ2-3, with D tentatively TRBD1 (6 bases). V was pared by 0 bases and J by 0 bases, with 11 bases between. Germline V CDR1 and CDR2: SGHRS, YFSETQ. This CDR3 has 16 amino acids. CDR3 amino acids: CASSLEGTGSTDTQYF. CDR3 nucleotide sequence: TGCGCCAGCAGCTTGGAAGGAACAGGGAGCACAGATACGCAGTATTTT. The complete variable domain, with remaining parts taken from reference TRBV5-1 and TRBJ2-3, reads KAGVTQTPRYLIKTRGQQVTLSCSPISGHRSVSWYQQTPGQGLQFLFEYFSETQRNKGNFPGRFSGRQFSNSRSEMNVSTLELGDSALYLCASSLEGTGSTDTQYFGPGTRLTVL.

The chain carries TRBV10-3 and TRBJ1-5, with TRBD1 matching over 7 bases. V lost 4 bases, J lost 12 bases, and 3 bases stayed unmatched. This CDR3 has 11 amino acids. Per germline, CDR1 ENHRY and CDR2 SYGVKD. CDR3 residues: CAISGDRVQHF. CDR3 coding DNA: TGTGCCATCAGTGGAGACAGGGTCCAGCATTTT.

The genes are TRBV5-1 and TRBJ2-1; unclear D gene. CDR3 length equals 12 residues. Germline CDR1 SGHRS, CDR2 YFSETQ. V lost 4 bases and J 7 bases, leaving 9 bases between the germline ends. The DNA of the CDR3 is TGCGCCAGCAGCCAAGCATATAATGAGCAGTTCTTC. Translated, it gives CASSQAYNEQFF.

J is TRBJ2-3 and V is TRBV27; D is uncertain. V was pared by 6 bases and J by 2 bases, with 12 bases between. Germline CDR1 and CDR2: MNHEY and SMNVEV (reference sequence). The CDR3 length is 14 residues. The CDR3 is CASRATQNTDTQYF. In DNA form, the CDR3 reads TGTGCCAGCAGAGCTACACAGAACACAGATACGCAGTATTTT.

This clone is a singleton in its sample. This chain uses TRBV5-8 with TRBJ2-1, with D tentatively TRBD2 (6 bases). Trimming took 1 base from V and 3 from J, leaving 11 bases between them. CDR1 is SGHTS and CDR2 is YDEGEE in the germline V gene. This CDR3 has 15 amino acids. In DNA, the CDR3 is TGTGCCAGCAGCTTGTGGCAGGGAGGCTACAATGAGCAGTTCTTC. This codes for CASSLWQGGYNEQFF.

CDR3 bases: TGTGCCAGCAGCCCGATACAGAACCCCCGCACTGGTGGTACGCAGTATTTT. This encodes CASSPIQNPRTGGTQYF. The rearrangement uses TRBV7-9 and TRBJ2-3, with no clear D. V was cut by 5 bases and J by 8 bases, with 26 bases left in between. This CDR3 is built from 17 residues. CDR1 SEHNR and CDR2 FQNEAQ come from the germline V gene (reference sequence).

The chain links TRBV11-2 to TRBJ1-4; D uncertain. Germline CDR1 is SGHAT and CDR2 is FQNNGV. This CDR3 is built from 14 residues. The ends were cut back, 4 bases at V and 11 bases at J, with 17 bases in the middle. The CDR3 loop is CASSSKITEAKLFF. In DNA, the CDR3 is TGTGCCAGCAGCTCCAAAATCACGGAGGCGAAACTGTTTTTT.

Turning to this clone: Other DNA sequences in the sample encode the same CDR3. The chain uses TRBV19 and TRBJ2-2; 7 bases line up with TRBD2. CDR1 is LNHDA, CDR2 SQIVND, per germline (reference sequence). Trimming removed 3 bases from V and 6 bases from J; junction bases left unmatched: 4. This CDR3 spans 14 amino acids. As DNA, the CDR3 is TGTGCCAGTAGTATCGGGGCGGGGGCCGGGGAGCTGTTTTTT. Amino acids: CASSIGAGAGELFF. The full variable domain, its missing parts supplied by reference TRBV19 and TRBJ2-2, is DGGITQSPKYLFRKEGQNVTLSCEQNLNHDAMYWYRQDPGQGLRLIYYSQIVNDFQKGDIAEGYSVSREKKESFPLTVTSAQKNPTAFYLCASSIGAGAGELFFGEGSRLTVL.

This chain joins TRBV4-2 and TRBJ1-1; 9 nucleotides line up with TRBD1. In germline, CDR1 is LGHNA, CDR2 YNFKEQ. After removal of 0 bases from V and 1 base from J, the junction contained 3 bases not matched to a gene. This CDR3 spans 16 amino acids. DNA for the CDR3: TGTGCCAGCAGCCAAGATGAGGGACAGGGGAACACTGAAGCTTTCTTT. It encodes CASSQDEGQGNTEAFF.